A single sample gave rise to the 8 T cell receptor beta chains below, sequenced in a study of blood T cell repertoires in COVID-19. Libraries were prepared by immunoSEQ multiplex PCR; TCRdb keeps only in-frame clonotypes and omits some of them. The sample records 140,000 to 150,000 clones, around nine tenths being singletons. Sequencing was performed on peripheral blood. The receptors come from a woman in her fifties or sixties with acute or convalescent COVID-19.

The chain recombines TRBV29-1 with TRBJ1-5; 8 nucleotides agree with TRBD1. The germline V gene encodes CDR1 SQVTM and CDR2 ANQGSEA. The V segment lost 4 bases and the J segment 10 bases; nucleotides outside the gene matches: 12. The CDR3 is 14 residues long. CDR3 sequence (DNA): TGCAGCGTTGGGATTCAGGGGACAGGCCACCCCCAGCATTTT. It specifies CSVGIQGTGHPQHF.

The CDR3 coding sequence is TGTGCCAGCAGTTGGGACAGGGAAAGGGCCGGGGGCTACACCTTC. It translates to CASSWDRERAGGYTF. The chain couples TRBV6-5 to TRBJ1-2; the match to TRBD1 covers 9 bases. J lost 8 bases, V lost 4 bases, and 11 bases had no gene match. Per the germline V gene, CDR1 is MNHEY and CDR2 is SVGAGI. This CDR3 comprises 15 residues.

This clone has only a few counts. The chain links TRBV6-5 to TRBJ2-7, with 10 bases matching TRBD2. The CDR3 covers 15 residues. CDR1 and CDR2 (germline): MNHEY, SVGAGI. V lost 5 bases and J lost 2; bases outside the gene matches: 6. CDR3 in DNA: TGTGCCAGCAGTAGGGGACTAGCGCTAACCTACGAGCAGTACTTC. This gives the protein CASSRGLALTYEQYF.

The chain's CDR3 is CASSLTIGTQTGYTF. The CDR3 nucleotides are TGCGCCAGCAGCCTCACCATCGGGACACAAACTGGCTACACCTTC. The chain joins TRBV5-1 to TRBJ1-2; possible D gene TRBD1, 6 bases. CDR1 and CDR2 from the germline V gene are SGHRS and YFSETQ. CDR3 length: 15 residues. Trimming took off 4 bases at V and 7 bases at J, with 20 bases between the two ends.

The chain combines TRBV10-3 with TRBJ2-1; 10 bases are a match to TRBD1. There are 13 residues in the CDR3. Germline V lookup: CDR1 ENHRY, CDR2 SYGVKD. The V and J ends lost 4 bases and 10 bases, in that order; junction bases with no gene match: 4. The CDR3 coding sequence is TGTGCCATCAGTGGGGGACAGGGGATGGAGCAGTTCTTC. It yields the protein CAISGGQGMEQFF.

CDR3 sequence reads: CASSLATDYGYTF. Here the CDR3 DNA reads TGTGCCAGCAGCTTAGCAACAGACTATGGCTACACCTTC. The J gene is TRBJ1-2, the V gene TRBV7-8; no clear D. Trimming cost V 0 bases and J 3 bases, with 5 bases left between them. Germline V gene lookup returns CDR1 SGHVS and CDR2 FQNEAQ. The CDR3 runs to 13 residues. Variable domain in full (rest from reference TRBV7-8 and TRBJ1-2): GAGVSQSPRYKVAKRGQDVALRCDPISGHVSLFWYQQALGQGPEFLTYFQNEAQLDKSGLPSDRFFAERPEGSVSTLKIQRTQQEDSAVYLCASSLATDYGYTFGSGTRLTVV.

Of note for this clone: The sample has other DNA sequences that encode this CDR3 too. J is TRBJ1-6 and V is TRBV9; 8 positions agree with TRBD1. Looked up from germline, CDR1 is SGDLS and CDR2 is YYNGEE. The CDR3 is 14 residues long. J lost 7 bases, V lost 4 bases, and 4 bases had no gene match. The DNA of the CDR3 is TGTGCCAGCAGCCCGGGACAGGACAATTCACCCCTCCACTTT. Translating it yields CASSPGQDNSPLHF.

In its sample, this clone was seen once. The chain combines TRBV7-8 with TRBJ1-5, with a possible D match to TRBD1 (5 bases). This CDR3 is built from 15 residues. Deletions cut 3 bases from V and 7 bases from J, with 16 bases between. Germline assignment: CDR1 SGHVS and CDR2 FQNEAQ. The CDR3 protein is CASSFGDGGKQPQHF. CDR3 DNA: TGTGCCAGCAGCTTTGGGGATGGGGGGAAGCAGCCCCAGCATTTT.